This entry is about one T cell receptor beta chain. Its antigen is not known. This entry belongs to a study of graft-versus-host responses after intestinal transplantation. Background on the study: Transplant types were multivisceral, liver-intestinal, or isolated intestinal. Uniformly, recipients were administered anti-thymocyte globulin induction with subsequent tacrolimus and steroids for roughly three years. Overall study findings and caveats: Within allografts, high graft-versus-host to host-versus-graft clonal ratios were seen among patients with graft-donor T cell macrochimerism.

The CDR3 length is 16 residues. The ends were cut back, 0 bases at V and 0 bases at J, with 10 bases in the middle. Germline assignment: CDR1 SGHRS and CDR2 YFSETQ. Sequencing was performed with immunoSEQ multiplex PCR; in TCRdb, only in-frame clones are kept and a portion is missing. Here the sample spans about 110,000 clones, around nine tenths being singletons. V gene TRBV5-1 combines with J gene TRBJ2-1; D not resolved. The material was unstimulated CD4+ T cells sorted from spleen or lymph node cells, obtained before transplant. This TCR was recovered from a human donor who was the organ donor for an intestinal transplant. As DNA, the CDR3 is TGCGCCAGCAGCTTGGTCCTACAAAGCTCCTACAATGAGCAGTTCTTC. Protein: CASSLVLQSSYNEQFF.